Sequencing of this T cell receptor (beta chain) was carried out in a study of cytomegalovirus exposure and HLA in healthy donors. Overall study: Researchers found that under 90% of fewer than 450 genotyped donors fell within the Caucasian-associated ancestry cluster.

A multiplex PCR was run with 60 Vbeta primers and 13 Jbeta primers. Measured with immunoSEQ multiplex PCR; TCRdb has only the in-frame clones, and not every one. Of roughly 110,000 clones listed, around 61% are singletons. Germline-derived CDR1 and CDR2 are MNHNY and SVGAGI (reference sequence). The ends lost 0 bases at V and 4 bases at J; junction bases unmatched: 5. The CDR3 sequence is 16 residues long. The sample consisted of PBMCs. This receptor was obtained from a woman in her twenties or thirties in good health and CMV-seronegative. The chain carries TRBV6-6 and TRBJ2-1, with 8 bases that match TRBD2. CDR3 protein: CASSYSGGRRYNEQFF. DNA for the CDR3: TGTGCCAGCAGTTACTCGGGCGGGAGGAGGTACAATGAGCAGTTCTTC.